The 28 T cell receptor beta chains below were found in one sample sequenced in a study of T-cell memory formation after mild COVID-19. TCRdb called the 5' RACE reads again in MiXCR, with one record for every CDR3 protein. The sample consists of 180,000 or so distinct CDR3 sequences, 9.5% to 13% of them appearing once. Material: PBMCs or a T cell subset sorted from them (not recorded which). Receptors originate from a man between 18 and 29 years old who had mild COVID-19 (a few samples of this study predate the infection). Cell type and time point are not known.

The J gene is TRBJ2-1, the V gene TRBV5-1, with D uncertain. Gene TRBJ2-7 matches the end of the DNA better, so the J call may be wrong. Germline values: CDR1 SGHRS, CDR2 YFSETQ. The CDR3 has 15 amino acids. DNA for the CDR3: TGCGCCAGCAGCTTGACAGAGAGCTCCTACAATGAGCAGTACTTC. Protein product: CASSLTESSYNEQYF.

There are a few counts of this clonotype. V and J are TRBV20-1 and TRBJ2-3; the D is unclear. The CDR3 consists of 13 residues. The V gene's germline CDR1 is DFQATT and CDR2 SNEGSKA (reference sequence). CDR3 sequence: CSLPGVSSDTQYF. The CDR3, as DNA: TGCAGCCTACCTGGGGTCTCCTCAGATACGCAGTATTTT.

This clonotype was detected many times. V gene TRBV7-2 combines with J gene TRBJ2-3; 10 nucleotides match TRBD2. J was trimmed by 3 bases and V by 3 bases; bases with no gene match: 0. Per germline, CDR1 SGHTA and CDR2 FQGNSA. This CDR3 spans 14 amino acids. CDR3 in amino acids: CASSFSGGTDTQYF. The CDR3 DNA is TGTGCCAGCAGCTTTAGCGGGGGGACAGATACGCAGTATTTT.

The rearrangement uses TRBV7-9 and TRBJ1-3; D not certain. There are 14 residues in the CDR3. V lost 11 bases, J lost 1 base, and 15 bases lay in between. Germline CDR1 and CDR2: SEHNR and FQNEAQ (reference sequence). The CDR3 reads CAYRRGQSGNTIYF. CDR3 sequence (DNA): TGTGCCTACCGTCGCGGGCAGTCTGGAAACACCATATATTTT. Full variable domain (outside the CDR3, taken from reference TRBV7-9 and TRBJ1-3): DTGVSQNPRHKITKRGQNVTFRCDPISEHNRLYWYRQTLGQGPEFLTYFQNEAQLEKSRLLSDRFSAERPKGSFSTLEIQRTEQGDSAMYLCAYRRGQSGNTIYFGEGSWLTVV.

This clonotype was seen only a few times. The V and J genes are TRBV5-1 and TRBJ1-2; D is perhaps TRBD1 (6 bases). This CDR3 has 14 amino acids. Germline V lookup: CDR1 SGHRS, CDR2 YFSETQ. Trimming pared 0 bases from V and 6 bases from J, leaving 12 bases between. The CDR3 loop is CASSLEGGYDGYTF. In DNA, the CDR3 is TGCGCCAGCAGCTTGGAAGGGGGATACGATGGCTACACCTTC.

The CDR3 loop reads CARWDSQETQYF. The CDR3 DNA sequence: TGCGCCCGCTGGGACAGCCAAGAGACCCAGTACTTC. The chain recombines TRBV5-1 with TRBJ2-5, with TRBD1 identical over 7 bases. Looked up from germline, CDR1 is SGHRS and CDR2 is YFSETQ. This CDR3 is 12 amino acids long. J gave up 1 base and V 10 bases, and 4 bases lay outside the gene matches.

This clonotype showed up just a few times. The V and J genes are TRBV20-1 and TRBJ2-3; D perhaps matches TRBD1 (5 bases). CDR3 length equals 14 residues. V gave up 8 bases and J gave up 6 bases, with 21 bases separating them. Looked up from germline, CDR1 is DFQATT and CDR2 is SNEGSKA (reference sequence). Written as DNA, the CDR3 is TGCAGTTCGGAGACAGAGGCGAGGTCCGATACGCAGTATTTT. Amino acids: CSSETEARSDTQYF.

CDR3 sequence reads: CASGFGQGYTGELFF. The CDR3 bases are TGTGCTAGTGGTTTCGGACAGGGGTACACCGGGGAGCTGTTTTTT. The chain employs TRBV12-5 and TRBJ2-2; 9 bases agree with TRBD1. The V gene end was trimmed by 3 bases and the J gene end by 3 bases; junction bases not matched to a gene: 2. Germline CDR1 and CDR2: LGHNT and FRNRAP. This CDR3 spans 15 amino acids.

This clonotype has just a few counts. The rearrangement links TRBV18 to TRBJ2-5; 11 positions match TRBD1. In germline, CDR1 is KGHSH, CDR2 LQKENI. This CDR3 is built from 16 residues. V lost 4 bases to trimming and J lost 4 bases; unmatched junction nucleotides: 8. The CDR3 protein is CASSLGQGAQRETQYF. The CDR3 bases are TGTGCCAGCTCACTCGGACAGGGGGCGCAGAGAGAGACCCAGTACTTC. The entire variable domain, with the rest obtained from reference TRBV18 and TRBJ2-5, is as follows: NAGVMQNPRHLVRRRGQEARLRCSPMKGHSHVYWYRQLPEEGLKFMVYLQKENIIDESGMPKERFSAEFPKEGPSILRIQQVVRGDSAAYFCASSLGQGAQRETQYFGPGTRLLVL.

This clonotype came up a few times. The J gene is TRBJ1-1, the V gene TRBV7-8; D may be TRBD1 (5 bases). This CDR3 comprises 15 residues. Between the trimmed V and J ends, which lost 2 bases and 5 bases, there was a span of 15 bases. Per germline, CDR1 SGHVS and CDR2 FQNEAQ. The CDR3 here is CASSLSRVGGTEAFF. The DNA for the CDR3 is TGTGCCAGCAGCTTAAGCAGGGTAGGAGGTACTGAAGCTTTCTTT.

This clonotype was counted at least ten times. The chain carries TRBV4-1 and TRBJ1-3; D is unresolved. The CDR3 runs to 16 residues. Trimming stripped 4 bases from V and 2 bases from J, with 15 bases between. Germline values: CDR1 MGHRA, CDR2 YSYEKL. CDR3 bases: TGCGCCAGCAGCCTGGTCCCAGCACCGCCTGGAAACACCATATATTTT. Protein: CASSLVPAPPGNTIYF.

This clonotype was detected many times. The J gene is TRBJ1-1, the V gene TRBV7-2; D is perhaps TRBD1 (5 bases). Trimming took 8 bases from V and 3 from J, leaving 13 bases between them. Germline V gene lookup returns CDR1 SGHTA and CDR2 FQGNSA. The CDR3 has 13 amino acids. The CDR3 DNA reads TGTGCCAGCCAAGGTCGGGACGACACTGAAGCTTTCTTT. This sequence encodes CASQGRDDTEAFF.

This sequence joins TRBV7-2 and TRBJ1-5; D not resolved. The CDR3 sequence is 13 residues long. CDR1 is SGHTA, CDR2 FQGNSA, per germline. Trimming removed 5 bases from V and 5 bases from J, with 10 bases in between. The CDR3: CASSNRRDQPQHF. CDR3 sequence (DNA): TGTGCCAGCAGCAATCGAAGGGATCAGCCCCAGCATTTT.

This clonotype was detected many times. J is TRBJ2-2 and V is TRBV18; no reliable D call. The CDR3 is 11 amino acids. From germline, CDR1 is KGHSH and CDR2 LQKENI. The V end was cut by 5 bases, the J end by 3 bases, with 1 base between. The CDR3 nucleotides are TGTGCCAGCTCAGACACCGGGGAGCTGTTTTTT. Protein: CASSDTGELFF.

This clonotype has at least ten counts. The germline gene is not matched at one end of the junction; a read error may be the cause. The CDR3 region is CASSLADRFTGAFF. Written as DNA, the CDR3 is TGCGCCAGCAGCTTGGCCGACCGGTTCACTGGAGCTTTCTTT. The rearrangement links TRBV5-1 to TRBJ1-1; D is uncertain. The CDR3 totals 14 residues. From germline, CDR1 is SGHRS and CDR2 YFSETQ.

CDR3 sequence reads: CASSPNRDRVYNEQFF. CDR3 DNA sequence: TGTGCCAGCTCACCAAACCGGGACAGAGTTTACAATGAGCAGTTCTTC. V gene TRBV18 combines with J gene TRBJ2-1; TRBD1 agrees at 7 bases. V was pared by 2 bases and J by 4 bases, with 8 bases of the junction left unmatched. The CDR3 is 16 amino acids. CDR1 KGHSH and CDR2 LQKENI come from the germline V gene.

The chain has TRBV7-8 and TRBJ2-5; 7 nucleotides match TRBD2. CDR1 and CDR2 (germline): SGHVS, FQNEAQ. The CDR3 consists of 13 residues. The junction had 5 bases not matched to a gene; V was cut back by 5 bases and J by 5 bases. The CDR3 spells CASSLWRGETQYF. The CDR3 DNA sequence: TGTGCCAGCAGCCTCTGGCGGGGGGAGACCCAGTACTTC.

This clonotype was detected a few times. The chain carries TRBV29-1 and TRBJ2-7; 8 nucleotides align to TRBD1. Trimming at V came to 3 bases and at J to 6 bases, leaving 7 bases not matched to a gene. The CDR3 extends over 13 amino acids. CDR1 and CDR2 from the germline V gene are SQVTM and ANQGSEA. CDR3 loop: CSVDGQGATEQYF. The CDR3 DNA sequence: TGCAGCGTTGATGGCCAGGGGGCGACCGAGCAGTACTTC.

This chain joins TRBV6-5 and TRBJ2-3; 10 nucleotides line up with TRBD2. The CDR3 has 16 amino acids. Germline V CDR1 and CDR2: MNHEY, SVGAGI. V was pared by 0 bases and J by 5 bases, with 5 bases of the junction left unmatched. CDR3 bases: TGTGCCAGCAGTTACTCCACTAGCGGGGTTCGAGATACGCAGTATTTT. Amino acid sequence: CASSYSTSGVRDTQYF.

This clonotype showed up many times. The chain employs TRBV7-9 and TRBJ2-1; D remains unclear. Germline CDR1 is SEHNR and CDR2 is FQNEAQ (reference sequence). V lost 5 bases and J 4 bases, leaving 9 bases between the germline ends. This CDR3 spans 13 amino acids. The CDR3 region has the DNA TGTGCCAGCAGCCCAAACAATTACAATGAGCAGTTCTTC. Protein product: CASSPNNYNEQFF.

V gene TRBV7-2 combines with J gene TRBJ2-3, with 8 positions matching TRBD2. CDR1 SGHTA and CDR2 FQGNSA come from the germline V gene. Losses at the gene ends were 4 bases for V and 2 bases for J; bases not matched to a gene: 2. The CDR3 contains 14 residues. Here the CDR3 reads CASSSGGYTDTQYF. DNA of the CDR3: TGTGCCAGCAGCTCGGGGGGGTACACAGATACGCAGTATTTT.

This clonotype has at least ten counts. The gene calls are TRBV9 and TRBJ2-7; D is undetermined. The germline V gene encodes CDR1 SGDLS and CDR2 YYNGEE. The CDR3 is 10 residues long. DNA for the CDR3: TGTGCCAGCAGCGAGGGCCCCCTCCACGTC. Translated, it gives CASSEGPLHV.

This clonotype was counted at least ten times. This chain's CDR3 is CASSFTPGAGELFF. CDR3 nucleotide sequence: TGTGCCAGCAGCTTTACTCCAGGGGCCGGGGAGCTGTTTTTT. The chain is built from TRBV7-2 and TRBJ2-2; D may be TRBD1 (6 bases). This CDR3 has 14 amino acids. Trimming left V 3 bases short and J 6 bases short, with 11 bases between. From germline, CDR1 is SGHTA and CDR2 FQGNSA.

There are many counts of this clonotype. This chain connects TRBV7-9 to TRBJ2-1, with 7 bases fitting TRBD1. V shed 2 bases, J shed 9 bases, and the junction held 7 bases outside the gene matches. The CDR3 has 14 residues. Germline CDR1 SEHNR, CDR2 FQNEAQ (reference sequence). DNA for the CDR3: TGTGCCAGCAGCTTATTAAAGGGGGCAGGTGAGCAGTTCTTC. This encodes CASSLLKGAGEQFF.

This chain links TRBV5-1 with TRBJ2-7; 7 positions agree with TRBD2. Trimming removed 3 bases from V and 6 bases from J; junction bases left unmatched: 9. Germline values: CDR1 SGHRS, CDR2 YFSETQ. This CDR3 contains 14 residues. The CDR3 region is CASSWISGGGEQYF. The CDR3 nucleotides read TGCGCCAGCAGCTGGATATCCGGCGGGGGCGAGCAGTACTTC. The complete variable domain, with remaining parts taken from reference TRBV5-1 and TRBJ2-7, reads KAGVTQTPRYLIKTRGQQVTLSCSPISGHRSVSWYQQTPGQGLQFLFEYFSETQRNKGNFPGRFSGRQFSNSRSEMNVSTLELGDSALYLCASSWISGGGEQYFGPGTRLTVT.

In this sample, this clonotype turned up many times. This sequence joins TRBV29-1 and TRBJ2-5; 8 nucleotides line up with TRBD1. The V and J ends lost 4 bases and 2 bases, in that order; junction bases with no gene match: 3. CDR3 length equals 13 residues. Germline CDR1 is SQVTM and CDR2 is ANQGSEA. CDR3 loop: CSVGDRNQETQYF. The CDR3 nucleotides read TGCAGCGTTGGGGACAGGAATCAAGAGACCCAGTACTTC.

This clonotype was found a few times. The chain joins TRBV7-8 to TRBJ2-6; 7 bases fit TRBD1. Per germline, CDR1 SGHVS and CDR2 FQNEAQ. The CDR3 is 16 amino acids. V dropped 5 bases and J dropped 0; count of bases not matched to a gene: 4. The DNA of the CDR3 is TGTGCCAGCAGCCGGACAGGACGCTCTGGGGCCAACGTCCTGACTTTC. This translates into CASSRTGRSGANVLTF.

V and J are TRBV19 and TRBJ1-5; D ambiguous. Germline assignment: CDR1 LNHDA and CDR2 SQIVND (reference sequence). The CDR3 consists of 12 residues. V shed 5 bases and J shed 7 bases, with 9 bases lying between them. The CDR3: CASSVPGQPQHF. In nucleotides, the CDR3 is TGTGCCAGTAGTGTTCCCGGACAGCCCCAGCATTTT.